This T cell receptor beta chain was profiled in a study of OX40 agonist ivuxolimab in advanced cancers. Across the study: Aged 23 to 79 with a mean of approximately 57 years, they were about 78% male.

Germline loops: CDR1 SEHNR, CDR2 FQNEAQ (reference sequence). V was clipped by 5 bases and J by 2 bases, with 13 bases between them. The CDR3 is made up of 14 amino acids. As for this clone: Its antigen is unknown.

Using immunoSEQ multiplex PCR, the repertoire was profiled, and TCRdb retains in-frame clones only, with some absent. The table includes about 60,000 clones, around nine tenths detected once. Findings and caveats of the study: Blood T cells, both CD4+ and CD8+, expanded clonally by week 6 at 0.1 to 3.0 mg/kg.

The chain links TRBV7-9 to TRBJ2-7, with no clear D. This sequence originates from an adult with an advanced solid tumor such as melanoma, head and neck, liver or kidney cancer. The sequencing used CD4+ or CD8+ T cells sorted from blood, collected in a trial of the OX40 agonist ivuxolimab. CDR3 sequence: CASSPRGTTYEQYF. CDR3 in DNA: TGTGCCAGCAGCCCGAGAGGTACAACCTACGAGCAGTACTTC.